Below, one T cell receptor (beta chain) is given with its context. The antigen remains undetermined. The sample is drawn from a study of T cell responses to AZD1222 COVID-19 vaccine. Overall study results and limits: Among vaccine-associated CD4 TCRs, coverage spanned spike, with dominance at 160-218 and 743-854.

The method was immunoSEQ multiplex PCR; TCRdb's version includes in-frame clones alone and lacks a portion of them. The sample consists of 80,000 to 95,000 clones, 85% to 90% of them appearing once. Germline CDR1 and CDR2: KGHSH and LQKENI. Trimming cost V 3 bases and J 3 bases, with 5 bases left between them. This CDR3 region has 13 residues. The specimen was peripheral blood, collected on day 0 of AZD1222 vaccination. The chain recombines TRBV18 with TRBJ1-4, with D unclear. The receptor was isolated from an adult in good health. The CDR3 loop reads CASSPSPNEKLFF. The CDR3 DNA reads as TGTGCCAGCTCACCGAGTCCTAATGAAAAACTGTTTTTT.